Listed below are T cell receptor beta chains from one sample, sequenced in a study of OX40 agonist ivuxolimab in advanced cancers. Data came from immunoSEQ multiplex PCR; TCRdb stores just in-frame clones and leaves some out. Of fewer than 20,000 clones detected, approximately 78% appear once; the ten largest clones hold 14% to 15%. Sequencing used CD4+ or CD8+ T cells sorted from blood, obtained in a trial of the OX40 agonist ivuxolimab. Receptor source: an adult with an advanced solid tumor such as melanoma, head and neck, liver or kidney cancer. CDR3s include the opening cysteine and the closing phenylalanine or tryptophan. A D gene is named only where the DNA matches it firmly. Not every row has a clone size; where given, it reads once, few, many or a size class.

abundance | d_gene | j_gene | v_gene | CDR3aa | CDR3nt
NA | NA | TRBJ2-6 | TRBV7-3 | CASSLRPLSGANVLTF | TGTGCCAGCAGCCTCAGACCACTCTCTGGGGCCAACGTCCTGACTTTC
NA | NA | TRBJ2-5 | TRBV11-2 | CASSLGSATKKTQYF | TGTGCCAGCAGCTTAGGTTCCGCGACCAAGAAAACCCAGTACTTC
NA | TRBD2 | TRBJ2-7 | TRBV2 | CASSEMAGGLWEQYF | TGTGCCAGCAGTGAAATGGCGGGAGGGCTATGGGAGCAGTACTTC
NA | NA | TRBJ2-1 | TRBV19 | CASSPDRLSYNEQFF | TGTGCCAGTAGTCCGGACAGACTCTCCTACAATGAGCAGTTCTTC
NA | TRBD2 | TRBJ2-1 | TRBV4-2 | CASSREAGGRYNEQFF | TGTGCCAGCAGCCGAGAGGCGGGAGGGAGGTACAATGAGCAGTTCTTC
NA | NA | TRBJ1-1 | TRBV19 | CASSIGWDGLKAFF | TGTGCCAGTAGTATAGGGTGGGACGGACTAAAAGCTTTCTTT
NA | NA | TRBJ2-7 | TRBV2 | CASRRGDAYEQYF | TGTGCCAGCAGACGAGGGGACGCCTACGAGCAGTACTTC
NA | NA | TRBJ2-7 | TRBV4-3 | CASSQDGADEQYF | TGCGCCAGCAGCCAAGATGGTGCCGACGAGCAGTACTTC
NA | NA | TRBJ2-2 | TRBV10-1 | CASRRTGGGELFF | TGCGCCAGCAGGAGGACAGGAGGGGGGGAGCTGTTTTTT
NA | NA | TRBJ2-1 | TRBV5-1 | CASSPFGVSYNEQFF | TGCGCCAGCAGCCCGTTCGGGGTGTCCTACAATGAGCAGTTCTTC
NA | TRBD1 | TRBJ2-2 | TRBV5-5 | CASKVGTGGATGELFF | TGTGCCAGCAAAGTCGGGACAGGGGGCGCGACCGGGGAGCTGTTTTTT
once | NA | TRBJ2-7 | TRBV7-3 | CASSLTGAVSSEQYF | TGTGCCAGCAGCTTAACGGGCGCAGTCTCTTCCGAGCAGTACTTC
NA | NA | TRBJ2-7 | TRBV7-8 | CASSLAPGAAYEQYF | TGTGCCAGCAGCTTAGCGCCGGGGGCCGCGTACGAGCAGTACTTC
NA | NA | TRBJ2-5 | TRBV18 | CASSPPSSLGETQYF | TGTGCCAGCTCACCACCCTCTTCCCTTGGAGAAACCCAGTACTTC
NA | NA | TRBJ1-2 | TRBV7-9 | CASSLQSGVIGYTF | TGTGCCAGCAGCTTACAGTCAGGGGTTATCGGCTACACCTTC
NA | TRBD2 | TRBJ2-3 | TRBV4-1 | CASSRLGAGAADTQYF | TGCGCCAGCAGCCGACTCGGAGCGGGAGCGGCAGATACGCAGTATTTT
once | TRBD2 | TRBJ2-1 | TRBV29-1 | CSVVLAGNEQFF | TGCAGCGTTGTACTAGCGGGCAATGAGCAGTTCTTC
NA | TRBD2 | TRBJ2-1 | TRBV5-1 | CASSLSSGGPKEQFF | TGCGCCAGCAGCTTGAGTAGCGGGGGACCGAAAGAGCAGTTCTTC
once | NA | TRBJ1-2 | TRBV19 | CASSQGYGYTF | TGTGCCAGTAGTCAGGGCTATGGCTACACCTTC
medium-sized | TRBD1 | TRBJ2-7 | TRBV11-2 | CASSIGTVGYEQYF | TGTGCCAGCAGCATCGGGACAGTGGGCTACGAGCAGTACTTC
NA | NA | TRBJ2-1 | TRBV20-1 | CSAPEYNEQFF | TGCAGTGCCCCAGAGTACAATGAGCAGTTCTTC
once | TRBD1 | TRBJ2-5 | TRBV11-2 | CASSLEDRGRETQYF | TGTGCCAGCAGCTTAGAGGACAGGGGGCGTGAGACCCAGTACTTC
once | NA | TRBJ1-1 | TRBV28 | CASSPGAMNTEAFF | TGTGCCAGCAGTCCAGGGGCCATGAACACTGAAGCTTTCTTT
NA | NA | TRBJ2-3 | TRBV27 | CASSLPTTDTQYF | TGTGCCAGCAGTTTACCCACCACAGATACGCAGTATTTT
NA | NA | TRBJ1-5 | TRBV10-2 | CASSNEQVGQPQHF | TGCGCCAGCAGTAATGAACAGGTTGGGCAGCCCCAGCATTTT
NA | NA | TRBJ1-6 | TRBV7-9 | CASSLGTGPGGNSPLHF | TGTGCCAGCAGCTTAGGTACGGGTCCGGGGGGTAATTCACCCCTCCACTTT
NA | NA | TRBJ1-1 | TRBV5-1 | CASTIAAGRGTEAFF | TGCGCCAGCACCATTGCTGCAGGCAGAGGCACTGAAGCTTTCTTT
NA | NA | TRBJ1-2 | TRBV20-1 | CSAVLVGYTF | TGCAGTGCCGTCTTGGTCGGCTACACCTTC
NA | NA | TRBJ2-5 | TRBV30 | CAWSRMGAWETQYF | TGTGCCTGGAGTCGGATGGGGGCATGGGAGACCCAGTACTTC
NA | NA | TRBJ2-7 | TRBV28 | CASSSGTLSYEQYF | TGTGCCAGCTCCTCCGGGACACTATCCTACGAGCAGTACTTC
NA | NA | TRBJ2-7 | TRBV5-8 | CASSLGLRTGPYEQYF | TGTGCCAGCAGCTTGGGCCTCCGCACGGGTCCCTACGAGCAGTACTTC
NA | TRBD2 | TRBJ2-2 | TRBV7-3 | CASSFHTIAGDIGELFF | TGTGCCAGCAGCTTCCACACAATAGCGGGGGATATCGGGGAGCTGTTTTTT
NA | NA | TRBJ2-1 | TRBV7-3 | CASSDPGRNNEQFF | TGTGCCAGCAGCGACCCCGGACGAAACAATGAGCAGTTCTTC
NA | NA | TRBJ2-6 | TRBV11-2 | CASSLEPLGANVLTF | TGTGCCAGCAGCTTAGAGCCACTGGGGGCCAACGTCCTGACTTTC
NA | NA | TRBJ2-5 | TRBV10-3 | CAISEVGSNQETQYF | TGTGCCATCAGTGAGGTCGGCAGTAACCAAGAGACCCAGTACTTC
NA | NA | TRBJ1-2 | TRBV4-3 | CASSQGEAGGGYTF | TGCGCCAGCAGCCAAGGGGAGGCTGGTGGGGGCTACACCTTC
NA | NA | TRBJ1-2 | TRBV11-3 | CASSLRGGYGYTF | TGTGCCAGCAGCTTACGTGGCGGCTATGGCTACACCTTC
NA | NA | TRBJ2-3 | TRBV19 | CASSTSGGAGEDTQYF | TGTGCCAGTAGTACCTCAGGGGGCGCGGGGGAAGATACGCAGTATTTT
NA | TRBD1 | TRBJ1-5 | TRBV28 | CASSRMGTGEVYSNQPQHF | TGTGCCAGCAGCCGGATGGGGACAGGGGAGGTTTATAGCAATCAGCCCCAGCATTTT
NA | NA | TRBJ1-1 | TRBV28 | CASGVGAMNTEAFF | TGTGCCAGCGGCGTTGGTGCGATGAACACTGAAGCTTTCTTT
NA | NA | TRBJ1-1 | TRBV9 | CASSPGSNTEAFF | TGTGCCAGCAGCCCAGGGTCAAACACTGAAGCTTTCTTT
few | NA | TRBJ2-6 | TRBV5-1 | CASSRDGTNTNVLTF | TGCGCCAGCAGCAGGGATGGAACAAACACAAACGTCCTGACTTTC
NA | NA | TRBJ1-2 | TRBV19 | CATSASSYVGYTF | TGTGCCACCAGCGCGTCGAGCTATGTTGGGTACACCTTC
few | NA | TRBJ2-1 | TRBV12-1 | CASSPPTGGVYNEQFF | TGTGCCAGCAGCCCCCCCACGGGAGGGGTCTACAATGAGCAGTTCTTC
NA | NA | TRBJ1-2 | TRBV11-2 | CASSFVRLDYGYTF | TGTGCCAGCAGCTTTGTCAGGTTGGACTATGGCTACACCTTC
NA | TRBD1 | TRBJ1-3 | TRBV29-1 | CSVGGQGAGNTIYF | TGCAGCGTGGGGGGACAGGGGGCCGGAAACACCATATATTTT
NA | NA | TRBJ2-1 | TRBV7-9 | CASSSMGNNNEQFF | TGTGCCAGCAGCTCCATGGGTAATAACAATGAGCAGTTCTTC
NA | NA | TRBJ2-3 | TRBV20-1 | CSARRDTQYF | TGCAGTGCTAGGAGAGATACGCAGTATTTT
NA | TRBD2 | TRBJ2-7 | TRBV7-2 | CASSPRTSGVYEQYF | TGTGCCAGCAGCCCCAGGACTAGCGGGGTATACGAGCAGTACTTC
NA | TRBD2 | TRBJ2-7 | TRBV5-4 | CASSGTSGTYEQYF | TGTGCCAGCAGCGGGACTAGCGGGACCTACGAGCAGTACTTC
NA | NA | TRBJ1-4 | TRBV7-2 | CASSPDSRGKLFF | TGTGCCAGCAGCCCAGATTCCCGCGGAAAACTGTTTTTT